The entry below describes one TCR beta chain. The target antigen is unknown. The data originate from a study of cytomegalovirus exposure and HLA in healthy donors. About the study: Previous work identified around 120 million unique TCR beta sequences from around 200 million T cells. Study observations and caveats: In a later analysis, more than 15,000 TCR beta sequences were associated with HLA alleles at 0.05 false discovery rate.

Use of 60 Vbeta and 13 Jbeta primers characterized the PCR. TCRdb's copy holds only in-frame clones and misses some; the assay was immunoSEQ multiplex PCR. This table holds around 130,000 clones, over 75% found once. The specimen was PBMCs. This clonotype was obtained from a man between 45 and 60 years old in good health and CMV-seronegative.

CDR3 in DNA: TGTGCCTCAAGGGCGGGAGGTGAGACCCAGTACTTC. It translates to CASRAGGETQYF. J is TRBJ2-5 and V is TRBV19; TRBD2 matches 8 bases. The CDR3 runs 12 residues. V was pared by 11 bases and J by 5 bases, with 7 bases of the junction left unmatched. Germline assignment: CDR1 LNHDA and CDR2 SQIVND (reference sequence).